The 15 T cell receptor beta chains listed next were all sequenced from one sample in a study of OX40 agonist ivuxolimab in advanced cancers. Data came from immunoSEQ multiplex PCR; TCRdb stores just in-frame clones and leaves some out. This sample has about 90,000 clones, with around 87% found just once. Sequences were derived from CD4+ or CD8+ T cells sorted from blood, sampled in a trial of the OX40 agonist ivuxolimab. All receptors come from an adult with an advanced solid tumor such as melanoma, head and neck, liver or kidney cancer.

The chain is built from TRBV19 and TRBJ2-3; D might be TRBD1 (6 bases). With 7 bases removed from V and 2 bases from J, the gap between germline ends came to 13 bases. The CDR3 covers 14 residues. Germline assignment: CDR1 LNHDA and CDR2 SQIVND (reference sequence). The CDR3 loop reads CASTNRATTDTQYF. The CDR3 DNA reads TGTGCCAGTACCAACAGGGCCACCACAGATACGCAGTATTTT.

The V call is TRBV28, the J call TRBJ1-1; D unresolved. The germline V gene encodes CDR1 MDHEN and CDR2 SYDVKM. The CDR3 has 13 amino acids. Trimming removed 6 bases at V and 5 bases at J, with 13 bases between. The CDR3 DNA is TGTGCCAGCAGCCTAAACTTGGGGACTGAAGCTTTCTTT. It codes for CASSLNLGTEAFF.

The V call is TRBV4-1, the J call TRBJ2-7, with TRBD1 matching over 9 bases. The CDR3 is 15 amino acids. CDR1 is MGHRA and CDR2 is YSYEKL in the germline V gene. Unmatched junction bases numbered 7, after V lost 4 bases and J lost 3 bases. The CDR3 spells CASSLETGGDYEQYF. CDR3 bases: TGCGCCAGCAGCCTCGAGACAGGGGGGGACTACGAGCAGTACTTC.

The V call is TRBV11-2, the J call TRBJ2-7; 13 nucleotides agree with TRBD2. The CDR3 runs to 17 residues. Germline V gene sequence: CDR1 SGHAT, CDR2 FQNNGV. V lost 4 bases to trimming and J lost 1 base; unmatched junction nucleotides: 7. The CDR3, as DNA: TGTGCCAGCAGCTCCAGGACTAGCGGGAGCGGTTCCTACGAGCAGTACTTC. Amino acids: CASSSRTSGSGSYEQYF. Supplemented by reference TRBV11-2 and TRBJ2-7, the full variable domain reads EAGVAQSPRYKIIEKRQSVAFWCNPISGHATLYWYQQILGQGPKLLIQFQNNGVVDDSQLPKDRFSAERLKGVDSTLKIQPAKLEDSAVYLCASSSRTSGSGSYEQYFGPGTRLTVT.

This clone was picked up a small number of times. This sequence joins TRBV19 and TRBJ1-5; D is ambiguous. Trimming left V 2 bases short and J 5 bases short, with 7 bases between. CDR1 and CDR2 from the germline V gene are LNHDA and SQIVND (reference sequence). There are 13 residues in the CDR3. The CDR3 nucleotides read TGTGCCAGTAGTATAACATCCTATCAGCCCCAGCATTTT. Amino acids: CASSITSYQPQHF.

The chain links TRBV19 to TRBJ2-1; 8 nucleotides align to TRBD2. This CDR3 comprises 15 residues. V gave up 4 bases and J gave up 0 bases; unmatched junction bases: 2. Germline lookup yields CDR1 LNHDA and CDR2 SQIVND (reference sequence). The CDR3 protein is CASSSGGSSYNEQFF. CDR3 DNA sequence: TGTGCCAGTAGTAGCGGGGGGAGCTCCTACAATGAGCAGTTCTTC.

This rearrangement joins TRBV15 to TRBJ1-5; 8 nucleotides line up with TRBD1. The V gene's germline CDR1 is LNHNV and CDR2 YYDKDF (reference sequence). V shed 5 bases, J shed 3 bases, and the junction held 12 bases outside the gene matches. The CDR3 length is 17 residues. CDR3 DNA: TGTGCCACCAGCGATATGAGGGGACAGGCTAACAATCAGCCCCAGCATTTT. This sequence encodes CATSDMRGQANNQPQHF.

The chain combines TRBV5-5 with TRBJ2-3; 8 nucleotides align to TRBD2. The V and J ends lost 2 bases and 2 bases, in that order; junction bases with no gene match: 4. The V gene's germline CDR1 is SGHKS and CDR2 YYEKEE (reference sequence). The CDR3 is made up of 15 amino acids. The CDR3 here is CASSFLAGHTDTQYF. In nucleotides, the CDR3 is TGTGCCAGCAGCTTCTTAGCGGGGCACACAGATACGCAGTATTTT.

J is TRBJ2-5 and V is TRBV14; unclear D gene. CDR1 and CDR2 (germline): SGHDN, FVKESK. V lost 0 bases, J lost 7 bases, and 12 bases lay in between. This CDR3 is built from 14 residues. The CDR3 sequence: CASSQEIGVGTQYF. The CDR3, as DNA: TGTGCCAGCAGCCAAGAGATCGGCGTTGGGACCCAGTACTTC.

This clone was seen just once. The genes are TRBV4-1 and TRBJ1-1, with unresolved D. Deletions cut 0 bases from V and 0 bases from J, with 11 bases between. The CDR3 length is 16 residues. Germline values: CDR1 MGHRA, CDR2 YSYEKL. Here the CDR3 DNA reads TGCGCCAGCAGCCAAGATCCGGGCGGCATGAACACTGAAGCTTTCTTT. Translated, it gives CASSQDPGGMNTEAFF.

V gene TRBV6-1 combines with J gene TRBJ1-5, with 8 positions matching TRBD1. J gave up 4 bases and V 0 bases, and 8 bases lay outside the gene matches. This CDR3 is built from 17 residues. Germline CDR1 MNHNS, CDR2 SASEGT. The CDR3 spells CASSEAPQGARNQPQHF. CDR3 coding DNA: TGTGCCAGCAGTGAAGCACCCCAGGGGGCTCGGAATCAGCCCCAGCATTTT.

This chain connects TRBV19 to TRBJ2-5; D may correspond to TRBD1 or TRBD2 (6 bases each). V lost 5 bases, J lost 4 bases, and 14 bases lay in between. This CDR3 is 14 amino acids long. Germline V CDR1 and CDR2: LNHDA, SQIVND (reference sequence). CDR3 DNA: TGTGCCAGTAGTCCCACGGGGGCCCGAGAGACCCAGTACTTC. It translates to CASSPTGARETQYF.

The count of this clone is one. This chain joins TRBV19 and TRBJ1-1; 7 nucleotides line up with TRBD1. J lost 5 bases, V lost 3 bases, and 12 bases had no gene match. Germline assignment: CDR1 LNHDA and CDR2 SQIVND (reference sequence). CDR3 length: 16 amino acids. CDR3 nucleotides: TGTGCCAGTAGTATCCTTAGGGGGCAGGGAGGTACTGAAGCTTTCTTT. This codes for CASSILRGQGGTEAFF.

This sequence joins TRBV28 and TRBJ2-1, with TRBD2 matching 9 bases. This CDR3 contains 14 residues. The J segment lost 7 bases and the V segment lost 7 bases, leaving 8 bases of the junction unmatched. Germline V CDR1 and CDR2: MDHEN, SYDVKM. CDR3 DNA: TGTGCCAGCATTAAAGGCGGGAGGGAAAATGAGCAGTTCTTC. This translates into CASIKGGRENEQFF.

The chain employs TRBV5-5 and TRBJ1-1; D gene ambiguous. Deletions cut 4 bases from V and 4 bases from J, with 11 bases between. The CDR3 contains 13 residues. Germline V gene data show CDR1 as SGHKS and CDR2 as YYEKEE (reference sequence). CDR3 in DNA: TGTGCCAGCAGCAAGGTCTTAGGCACTGAAGCTTTCTTT. Translating gives CASSKVLGTEAFF.